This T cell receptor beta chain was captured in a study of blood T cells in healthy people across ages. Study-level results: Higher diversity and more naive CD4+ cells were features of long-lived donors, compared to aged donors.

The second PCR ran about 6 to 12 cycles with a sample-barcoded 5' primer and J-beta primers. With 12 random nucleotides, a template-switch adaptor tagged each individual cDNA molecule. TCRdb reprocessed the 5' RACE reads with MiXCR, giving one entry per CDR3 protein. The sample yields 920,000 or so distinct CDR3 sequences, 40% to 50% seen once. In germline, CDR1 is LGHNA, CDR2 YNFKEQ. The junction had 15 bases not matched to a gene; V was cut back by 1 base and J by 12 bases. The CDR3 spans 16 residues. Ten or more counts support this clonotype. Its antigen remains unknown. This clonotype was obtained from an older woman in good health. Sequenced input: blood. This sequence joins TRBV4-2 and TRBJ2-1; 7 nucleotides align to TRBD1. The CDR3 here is CASSQVGQEPFFGQFF. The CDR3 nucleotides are TGTGCCAGCAGCCAAGTTGGACAGGAACCATTCTTTGGGCAGTTCTTC.